Following are 4 T cell receptor beta chains from one sample sequenced in a study of cytotoxic CD8 clonotypes in ibrutinib-treated CLL. The table came from immunoSEQ multiplex PCR; TCRdb's copy has only in-frame clones and leaves some out. The top ten clones hold around 5% of a sample with around 20,000 clones, more than 65% of them seen once. The source material was PBMCs, sampled before ibrutinib treatment. Source of these receptors: a human donor with chronic lymphocytic leukemia.

The V and J genes are TRBV11-2 and TRBJ2-2; no clear D. The CDR3 has 15 amino acids. Germline V CDR1 and CDR2: SGHAT, FQNNGV. V was clipped by 2 bases and J by 5 bases, with 12 bases between them. The CDR3: CASSLRARRTGELFF. DNA for the CDR3: TGTGCCAGCAGCTTAAGGGCTAGACGAACCGGGGAGCTGTTTTTT.

The chain joins TRBV7-9 to TRBJ2-5; 10 bases map to TRBD1. The V segment lost 5 bases and the J segment 2 bases; nucleotides outside the gene matches: 8. This CDR3 contains 16 residues. Germline values: CDR1 SEHNR, CDR2 FQNEAQ (reference sequence). CDR3 nucleotide sequence: TGTGCCAGCAGCACCTTCGACAGGGGGCGGCAAGAGACCCAGTACTTC. Amino acids: CASSTFDRGRQETQYF.

CDR3 nucleotides: TGTGCCAGCAGCTACCGGACAGGGGGCAGTGGTGGCTACACCTTC. Protein product: CASSYRTGGSGGYTF. The V call is TRBV7-2, the J call TRBJ1-2, with TRBD1 identical over 11 bases. After removal of 4 bases from V and 7 bases from J, the junction contained 8 bases not matched to a gene. Germline CDR1 reads SGHTA; CDR2 reads FQGNSA. The CDR3 loop spans 15 amino acids.

J is TRBJ2-3 and V is TRBV9; D not resolved. The CDR3 totals 13 residues. Germline V gives CDR1 SGDLS, CDR2 YYNGEE. Trimming pared 5 bases from V and 2 bases from J, leaving 9 bases between. In DNA form, the CDR3 reads TGTGCCAGCAGGTCGGCAGCCACAGATACGCAGTATTTT. It translates to CASRSAATDTQYF.